This T cell receptor (beta chain) was recorded in a study of blood T cell repertoires in COVID-19. Original analysis: Researchers report that nucleated cell counts were estimated from reference gene primer amplification. Data came from immunoSEQ multiplex PCR; TCRdb stores just in-frame clones and leaves some out. V, J and clone size derive from that table, while D and trimming were established from the DNA sequence. The profile shows over 250,000 clones, 75% to 90% of them singletons. The CDR3 loop spans 14 amino acids. Trimming pared 7 bases from V and 2 bases from J, leaving 15 bases between. From germline, CDR1 is SNHLY and CDR2 FYNNEI. The study recruited people aged roughly 18 to 100 years across roughly 23 US areas. Cohorts were assigned according to the clinical history that participants reported. Symptom resolution, clearance, or two negative PCRs marked donors in Cohort 3 as recovered.

This TCR was sampled from a woman aged 18 to 35 who had recovered from COVID-19. The rearrangement links TRBV2 to TRBJ2-7, with a weak D call TRBD2 (7 bases). The specimen was PBMCs or T cells enriched from blood (not recorded which). Here the CDR3 reads CASNPGGPPYEQYF. Here the CDR3 DNA reads TGTGCCAGCAACCCCGGGGGGCCGCCCTACGAGCAGTACTTC.